The entry below gives a single T cell receptor beta chain sequence along with its context. Sequencing was performed with immunoSEQ multiplex PCR; in TCRdb, only in-frame clones are kept and a portion is missing. The sample consists of about 220,000 clones, roughly four fifths of them appearing once. Trimming took off 1 base at V and 9 bases at J, with 7 bases between the two ends. CDR1 and CDR2 from the germline V gene are SEHNR and FQNEAQ (reference sequence). The CDR3 sequence is 12 residues long. The data were obtained in a study of blood T cell repertoires in COVID-19. The TCR was taken from a woman in her sixties or seventies with COVID-19, enrolled during active disease. Material: peripheral blood. The chain carries TRBV7-9 and TRBJ1-5; D is ambiguous. As DNA, the CDR3 is TGTGCCAGCAGCTTAGGAAACATGCCCCAGCATTTT. Its translation is CASSLGNMPQHF.